The 5 T cell receptor beta chains reported below all come from one sample, sequenced in a study of cytomegalovirus exposure and HLA in healthy donors. The data were produced by immunoSEQ multiplex PCR, yet TCRdb's version contains in-frame clones alone and is incomplete. The data contain about 330,000 clones, around 90% of them seen just once; the ten biggest clones take up over 1%. The sequencing sample was made of PBMCs. The receptors were sampled from a woman aged 30 to 39 in good health and CMV-seropositive.

The J gene is TRBJ2-1, the V gene TRBV13; no firm D call. V dropped 6 bases and J dropped 0 bases, with 12 bases sitting between them. The CDR3 consists of 15 residues. Per the germline V gene, CDR1 is PRHDT and CDR2 is FYEKMQ (reference sequence). In DNA, the CDR3 is TGTGCCAGCAGTTTAACCATTAGCTCCTACAATGAGCAGTTCTTC. Translation gives CASSLTISSYNEQFF.

The chain carries TRBV9 and TRBJ2-7; D is perhaps TRBD2 (5 bases). The germline gives CDR1 SGDLS, CDR2 YYNGEE. Trimming cost V 4 bases and J 5 bases, with 16 bases left between them. This CDR3 contains 14 residues. The CDR3 reads CASSPSGAMHEQYF. Written as DNA, the CDR3 is TGTGCCAGCAGCCCCAGCGGAGCAATGCACGAGCAGTACTTC.

This chain links TRBV25-1 with TRBJ1-2, with D perhaps TRBD1 (5 bases). Trimming took off 2 bases at V and 0 bases at J, with 10 bases between the two ends. Per the germline V gene, CDR1 is MGHDK and CDR2 is SYGVNS. CDR3 size: 15 residues. The CDR3 DNA is TGTGCCAGCAGTGAACCGGGGCAACCTAACTATGGCTACACCTTC. Protein: CASSEPGQPNYGYTF.

The genes are TRBV6-6 and TRBJ1-2; TRBD1 aligns across 7 bases. Losses at the gene ends were 6 bases for V and 8 bases for J; bases not matched to a gene: 6. CDR3 length: 12 residues. The germline CDR1 and CDR2 sequences are MNHNY and SVGAGI (reference sequence). CDR3 sequence: CASRRQGSGYTF. The CDR3 DNA follows: TGTGCCAGCAGGCGACAGGGTTCGGGCTACACCTTC.

In this sample, this clone turned up a few times. V and J are TRBV2 and TRBJ2-1; no definite D call. The CDR3 runs to 11 residues. V shed 5 bases and J shed 8 bases, with 7 bases lying between them. Germline CDR1 reads SNHLY; CDR2 reads FYNNEI. CDR3 region: CASSSRDEQFF. The CDR3 DNA reads as TGTGCCAGCAGTTCTAGGGATGAGCAGTTCTTC.